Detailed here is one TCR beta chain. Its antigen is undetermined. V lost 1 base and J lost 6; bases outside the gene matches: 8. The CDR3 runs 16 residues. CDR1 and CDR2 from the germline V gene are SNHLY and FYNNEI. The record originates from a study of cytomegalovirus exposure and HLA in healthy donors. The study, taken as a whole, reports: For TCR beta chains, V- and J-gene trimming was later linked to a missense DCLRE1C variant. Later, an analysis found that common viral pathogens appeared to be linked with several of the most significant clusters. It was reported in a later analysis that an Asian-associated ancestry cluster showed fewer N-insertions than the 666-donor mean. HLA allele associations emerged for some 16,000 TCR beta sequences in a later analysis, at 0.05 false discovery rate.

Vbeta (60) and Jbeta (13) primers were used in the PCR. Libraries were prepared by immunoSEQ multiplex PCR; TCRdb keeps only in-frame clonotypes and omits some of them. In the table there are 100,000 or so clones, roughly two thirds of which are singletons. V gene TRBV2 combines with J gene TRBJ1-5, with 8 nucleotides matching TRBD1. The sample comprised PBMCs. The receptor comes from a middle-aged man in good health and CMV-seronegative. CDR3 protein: CASSEGAGGAGQPQHF. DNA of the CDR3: TGTGCCAGCAGTGAAGGGGCAGGGGGCGCGGGTCAGCCCCAGCATTTT.